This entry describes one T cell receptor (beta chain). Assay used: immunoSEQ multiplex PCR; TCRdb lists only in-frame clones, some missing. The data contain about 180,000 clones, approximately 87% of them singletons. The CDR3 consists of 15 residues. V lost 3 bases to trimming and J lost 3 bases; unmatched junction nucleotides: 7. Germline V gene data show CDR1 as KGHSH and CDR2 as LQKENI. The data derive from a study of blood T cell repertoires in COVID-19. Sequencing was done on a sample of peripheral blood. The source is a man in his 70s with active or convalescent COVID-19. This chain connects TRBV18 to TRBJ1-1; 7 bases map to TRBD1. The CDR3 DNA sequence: TGTGCCAGCTCACCGACGACAGGGCGAGACACTGAAGCTTTCTTT. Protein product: CASSPTTGRDTEAFF.